This TCR beta chain was recovered during a study of CD8+CD57+ T cells in acquired aplastic anemia (dated by TCRdb to 2017 to 2018). Context from the whole study: A mean of about 3.2 ug of DNA, ranging from about 0.19 to 30 ug, was extracted from sorted CD4+ and CD8+ cells. A CD8+CD57+ expansion meant a frequency higher than the mean frequency seen in healthy subjects.

Genomic DNA was used as template for profiling of TCR beta VDJ combinations and CDR3 sequences. An Illumina HiSeq 2000 was the platform used for TCR repertoire sequencing. Regarding the original processing steps: Repertoire assessment relied on Simpson's diversity index, CDR3 size and DJ length profiles, and TRBV/TRBJ rearrangement plots. Whichever DNA sequence was most abundant in the deep sequencing data was defined as the immunodominant clone. CDR3 amino acid sequences were screened for sharing across subjects and compared with published repertoires and the VDJdb database. The public reads were run again by TCRdb, first through fastp at Q25 and then through MiXCR, and only productive beta chains were kept. Entries that share a CDR3 protein sequence are merged under the most common genes and DNA. These V and J calls are TCRdb output, not the study's own analysis. The table for this sample lists 310,000 or so distinct CDR3 sequences; 56% of them were counted only once. The leading ten clones occupy 1% to 1.5% of the sample.

Sequences DFQATT (CDR1) and SNEGSKA (CDR2) are obtained from the germline V gene (reference sequence). Counted from cysteine to phenylalanine, this CDR3 has 15 amino acids. The only DNA kept is the CDR3, 45 bases in frame from the first base. V is shortened by 5 bases, J by 1 base, and the region joining them spans 16 bases. Findings and caveats that apply to the study as a whole: CD8+ Simpson's diversity did not differ significantly between patients and healthy controls (P=0.060). Around 27 CD8+ CDR3 sequences were found in both patients and controls but appeared to be highly expressed in patients and within the immunodominant clones of the patients.

Comments on this clonotype: Its antigen remains unidentified. No clone much larger than this one lies a single base away; base qualities are absent.

Flow cytometry had shown CD8+CD57+ cell expansion in the patients selected for sequencing. Every patient had a diagnosis of severe acquired aplastic anemia based on International Study of Aplastic Anemia and Agranulocytosis and Camitta criteria. No therapy had been received by the patients at the time of blood sampling. The study deep-sequenced TCR repertoires of sorted CD4+ and CD8+ blood T cells from severe aplastic anemia patients and healthy subjects. Patients were enrolled in the USA under clinicaltrials.gov protocols 00001620, 01623167, 00001397, 00071045, 00081523 and 00961064. Ficoll-Paque density gradient centrifugation was used to isolate peripheral blood mononuclear cells. Before DNA was extracted, CD4+ and CD8+ T cells were sorted using either FACS or magnetic beads.

The receptor chain draws on TRBV20-1 and TRBJ2-3; perhaps TRBD2 is the D gene, with 6 bases matching. This clonotype originated in a human donor with aplastic anemia. Sequenced: sorted CD4+, CD8+, or CD8+CD57+ T cells (not recorded which) from PBMCs. The nucleotide sequence is TGCAGTGCTCTCGAACTAGCAACAGGCACAGATACGCAGTATTTT. Its protein reads: CSALELATGTDTQYF.